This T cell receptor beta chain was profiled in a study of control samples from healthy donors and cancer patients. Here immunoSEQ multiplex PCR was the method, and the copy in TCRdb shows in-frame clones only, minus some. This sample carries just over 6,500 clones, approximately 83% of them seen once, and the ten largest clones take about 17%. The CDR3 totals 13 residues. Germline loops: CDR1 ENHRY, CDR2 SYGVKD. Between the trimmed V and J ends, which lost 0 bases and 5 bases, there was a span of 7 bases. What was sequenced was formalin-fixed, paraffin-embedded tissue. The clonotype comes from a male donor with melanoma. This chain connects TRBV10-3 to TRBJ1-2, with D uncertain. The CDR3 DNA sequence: TGTGCCATCAGTGAGTCGGAAAGTTATGGCTACACCTTC. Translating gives CAISESESYGYTF.